The 7 T cell receptor beta chains reported below all come from one sample, sequenced in a study of blood T cell repertoires in COVID-19. Clones were sequenced by immunoSEQ multiplex PCR, and TCRdb holds only the in-frame ones, with some missing. The data show about 350,000 clones, almost 90% seen once. The sample was PBMCs or T cells enriched from blood (not recorded which). All receptors derive from a woman in her 30s who had been exposed to COVID-19.

The chain is built from TRBV11-3 and TRBJ2-1, with TRBD2 matching over 12 bases. J gave up 0 bases and V 1 base, and 7 bases lay outside the gene matches. The CDR3 extends over 19 amino acids. Germline assignment: CDR1 SGHNT and CDR2 YENEEA. The CDR3 loop reads CASSLAGTSGSSSYNEQFF. The DNA of the CDR3 is TGTGCCAGCAGCTTAGCCGGGACTAGCGGGTCCAGCTCCTACAATGAGCAGTTCTTC.

The chain joins TRBV6-5 to TRBJ2-4; TRBD1 is a possible D gene (5 bases). Germline CDR1 is MNHEY and CDR2 is SVGAGI. The CDR3 spans 13 residues. The germline V and J ends were trimmed by 5 bases and 8 bases, with 13 bases remaining between them. CDR3 nucleotides: TGTGCCAGCAGTCCCGACAGTATATACATTCAGTACTTC. It yields the protein CASSPDSIYIQYF.

This chain connects TRBV4-1 to TRBJ1-1, with D possibly matching TRBD1 (6 bases). The germline CDR1 and CDR2 sequences are MGHRA and YSYEKL. CDR3 length equals 18 residues. Trimming shortened V by 0 bases and J by 2 bases, and 19 bases separated the two germline ends. CDR3 sequence (DNA): TGCGCCAGCAGCCAAGATTCGTGGGCAGGGGCCCCTAACACTGAAGCTTTCTTT. It translates to CASSQDSWAGAPNTEAFF.

The rearrangement joins TRBV2 to TRBJ2-5; 7 bases align to TRBD2. The CDR3 length is 15 residues. The V gene's germline CDR1 is SNHLY and CDR2 FYNNEI. V lost 6 bases and J lost 5; bases outside the gene matches: 12. The DNA for the CDR3 is TGTGCCAGCAGCCCGGGGACTATCGGCTCGGAGACCCAGTACTTC. It is translated as CASSPGTIGSETQYF. The variable domain in full, completed from reference TRBV2 and TRBJ2-5, reads EPEVTQTPSHQVTQMGQEVILRCVPISNHLYFYWYRQILGQKVEFLVSFYNNEISEKSEIFDDQFSVERPDGSNFTLKIRSTKLEDSAMYFCASSPGTIGSETQYFGPGTRLLVL.

The rearrangement links TRBV28 to TRBJ1-2, with D perhaps TRBD1 (6 bases). The V end was cut by 8 bases, the J end by 8 bases, with 18 bases between. Per the germline V gene, CDR1 is MDHEN and CDR2 is SYDVKM. This CDR3 contains 13 residues. The CDR3 here is CASSWSGVGGYTF. Written as DNA, the CDR3 is TGTGCCAGCTCCTGGTCAGGGGTCGGCGGCTACACCTTC.

The chain couples TRBV27 to TRBJ2-2, with 9 positions matching TRBD1. CDR1 is MNHEY, CDR2 SMNVEV, per germline (reference sequence). This CDR3 is 15 amino acids long. With 7 bases clipped from V and 5 bases from J, the junction kept 8 bases outside the gene matches. Written as DNA, the CDR3 is TGTGCCAGCACCGGAGGGACAGGGTGGACCGGGGAGCTGTTTTTT. Its translation is CASTGGTGWTGELFF.

The chain is built from TRBV6-5 and TRBJ1-2; 11 positions match TRBD1. Trimming took 7 bases from V and 4 from J; bases not matched to a gene: 8. The CDR3 runs to 15 residues. Germline lookup yields CDR1 MNHEY and CDR2 SVGAGI. The CDR3: CASTPRDRGSYGYTF. The CDR3 DNA follows: TGTGCCAGCACGCCCCGGGACAGGGGGAGCTATGGCTACACCTTC.